Listed below are T cell receptor beta chains from one sample, sequenced in a study of T cell changes during pregnancy in multiple sclerosis. Clones were read by immunoSEQ multiplex PCR, and TCRdb kept only the in-frame ones, dropping some. The sample includes approximately 40,000 clones, around 92% of them seen just once. Sequencing was performed on CD8+ T cells from peripheral blood mononuclear cells, taken after pregnancy. These receptors all stem from a female donor with multiple sclerosis, enrolled in a pregnancy study. Both conserved end residues are part of each CDR3. A D gene is named only where the DNA matches it firmly. Clone size is given for some rows only: seen once, a few or many times, or a class if the clone is expanded.

cdr3_length,clone_size,v_call,d_call,j_call,cdr3_nt,cdr3_aa
16,-,TRBV7-8,TRBD2,TRBJ2-1,TGTGCCAGCAGCTTGCAAGCGGGAAGCTCCTACAATGAGCAGTTCTTC,CASSLQAGSSYNEQFF
12,-,TRBV7-3,-,TRBJ1-1,TGTGCCAGCAGCCCCCGTAACACTGAAGCTTTCTTT,CASSPRNTEAFF
17,-,TRBV18,TRBD2,TRBJ2-5,TGTGCCAGCTCACGAGGGACTAGCGGGTTGGGAGAAGAGACCCAGTACTTC,CASSRGTSGLGEETQYF
17,-,TRBV7-9,TRBD2,TRBJ2-1,TGTGCCAGCAGCTCAGTCCCGGGACTAGCGCCCTACAATGAGCAGTTCTTC,CASSSVPGLAPYNEQFF
13,-,TRBV2,TRBD1,TRBJ2-7,TGTGCCAGCAGTCAGGGGGCGGCCGACGAGCAGTACTTC,CASSQGAADEQYF
14,-,TRBV15,-,TRBJ2-1,TGTGCCACCAGCAGAGACAGGGGTTTGAATGAGCAGTTCTTC,CATSRDRGLNEQFF
13,-,TRBV19,-,TRBJ1-1,TGTGCCAGTAGTATACGTGGGGCGGCCAGCGCTTTCTTT,CASSIRGAASAFF
14,-,TRBV5-1,-,TRBJ2-7,TGCGCCAGCAGCTTGTGGGGCCCAACCTACGAGCAGTACTTC,CASSLWGPTYEQYF
17,-,TRBV29-1,TRBD2,TRBJ2-1,TGCAGCGTTGTTGGGCTAGCGGGGGCGAGCTCCTACAATGAGCAGTTCTTC,CSVVGLAGASSYNEQFF
13,-,TRBV7-9,-,TRBJ2-7,TGTGCCAGCAGCTTAGAGGGGGACGCCGAGCAGTACTTC,CASSLEGDAEQYF
16,many,TRBV15,-,TRBJ1-5,TGTGCCACCAGCAGAGATGTGGGGAGGCACAATCAGCCCCAGCATTTT,CATSRDVGRHNQPQHF
15,-,TRBV5-1,TRBD2,TRBJ2-7,TGCGCCAGCAGCTTGCGGCCTAGCGGGTTCTACGAGCAGTACTTC,CASSLRPSGFYEQYF
13,large,TRBV5-1,-,TRBJ1-5,TGCGCCAGCAGCTTGGCAGGGGATCAGCCCCAGCATTTT,CASSLAGDQPQHF
16,once,TRBV28,TRBD1,TRBJ1-3,TGTGCCAGCAGTCTGGGGACAGCCAGCTCTGGAAACACCATATATTTT,CASSLGTASSGNTIYF
14,once,TRBV5-8,-,TRBJ1-1,TGTGCCAGCAGAGGCGGGGGGGCGTATACTGAAGCTTTCTTT,CASRGGGAYTEAFF
15,once,TRBV18,-,TRBJ2-1,TGTGCCAGCTCACCCGGACTGTACTCCTACAATGAGCAGTTCTTC,CASSPGLYSYNEQFF
12,once,TRBV28,-,TRBJ2-7,TGTGCCAGCAGTTTAATAGGAGGCGAGCAGTACTTC,CASSLIGGEQYF
17,-,TRBV19,TRBD1,TRBJ2-1,TGTGCCAGTAGTATAGATTACGGACAGGGGGCTTACAATGAGCAGTTCTTC,CASSIDYGQGAYNEQFF
14,-,TRBV6-5,TRBD1,TRBJ2-7,TGTGCCAGTAGCCGAGAGACAGGGATCTACGAGCAGTACTTC,CASSRETGIYEQYF
15,-,TRBV30,-,TRBJ2-7,TGTGCCTGGAGTGCTTTGGAGATAGGCTCCTACGAGCAGTACTTC,CAWSALEIGSYEQYF
13,-,TRBV7-9,-,TRBJ2-7,TGTGCCAGCAGCTCCAGACAGTTACACGAGCAGTACTTC,CASSSRQLHEQYF
15,-,TRBV6-1,TRBD1,TRBJ1-5,TGTGCCAGCAGTGAGTCGGCAGGGGGCGGACAGCCCCAGCATTTT,CASSESAGGGQPQHF
13,-,TRBV6-5,TRBD1,TRBJ2-7,TGTGCCAGCCACGCGGGGACAGGGAGCGAGCAGTACTTC,CASHAGTGSEQYF
12,once,TRBV6-6,-,TRBJ2-1,TGTGCCAGCAGCCTCGTTTACAATGAGCAGTTCTTC,CASSLVYNEQFF
13,-,TRBV7-6,-,TRBJ1-5,TGTGCCAGCAGCTTAGGCGTTAATCAGCCCCAGCATTTT,CASSLGVNQPQHF
17,-,TRBV5-1,TRBD2,TRBJ2-1,TGCGCCAGCAGGGGTTCGAGCGGGGTAAGCTCCTACAATGAGCAGTTCTTC,CASRGSSGVSSYNEQFF
15,-,TRBV19,-,TRBJ1-3,TGTGCCAGTAGTATCGGGAATCCCGCTGGAAACACCATATATTTT,CASSIGNPAGNTIYF
13,-,TRBV5-1,-,TRBJ2-1,TGCGCCAGCAGCCCAACCCCCGGAGAAGAGCAGTTCTTC,CASSPTPGEEQFF
18,-,TRBV27,-,TRBJ1-5,TGTGCCAGCAGTTTAAAAGGCAGCCACAGGGAGACGCATCAGCCCCAGCATTTT,CASSLKGSHRETHQPQHF
17,-,TRBV27,TRBD1,TRBJ1-1,TGTGCCAGCAGTTTGATAGGACAGGGGGTGAGGAACACTGAAGCTTTCTTT,CASSLIGQGVRNTEAFF
15,-,TRBV19,-,TRBJ2-4,TGTGCCAGTAGTATTAGACAGGAGGTAAAAAACATTCAGTACTTC,CASSIRQEVKNIQYF
17,-,TRBV4-1,TRBD1,TRBJ1-2,TGCGCCAGCAGCCAAGGCCGGACAGGGAATTTTAACTATGGCTACACCTTC,CASSQGRTGNFNYGYTF
10,-,TRBV19,TRBD1,TRBJ1-2,TGTGCCCGACACAGGGGTGGCTACACCTTC,CARHRGGYTF
16,-,TRBV4-2,-,TRBJ2-7,TGTGCCAGCAGCCCTAACGAAATGCGGGGAGGGGACACTCAGTACTTC,CASSPNEMRGGDTQYF
15,-,TRBV27,TRBD1,TRBJ2-5,TGTGCCAGTCGCATCGCCGGGACAGAAAAAGAGACCCAGTACTTC,CASRIAGTEKETQYF
15,-,TRBV27,TRBD2,TRBJ2-2,TGTGCCAGCGCCGTACAGCGGGAGTCGGCCGGGGAGCTGTTTTTT,CASAVQRESAGELFF
16,-,TRBV7-9,TRBD1,TRBJ2-7,TGTGCCAGCAGCTTACCGGGACAGGGGGCCTCCTACGAGCAGTACTTC,CASSLPGQGASYEQYF
16,-,TRBV2,-,TRBJ1-1,TGTGCCAGCAGTGAAGGAGGGCCATCCGCTGGCACTGAAGCTTTCTTT,CASSEGGPSAGTEAFF
15,-,TRBV7-9,-,TRBJ2-2,TGTGCCAGCAGACTATCGGACTTCGAAGCCGGGGAGCTGTTTTTT,CASRLSDFEAGELFF
15,-,TRBV27,TRBD1,TRBJ1-5,TGTGCCAGCAGTGACAGGGCTTATAGCAATCAGCCCCAGCATTTT,CASSDRAYSNQPQHF
17,-,TRBV10-1,TRBD2,TRBJ2-3,TGCGCCAGCAGTGAACTAGCGGGAGATGGGAACACAGATACGCAGTATTTT,CASSELAGDGNTDTQYF
17,-,TRBV5-1,TRBD1,TRBJ1-2,TGCGCCAGCAGCTTTGGTGGCACCGGGACAGGGCGAGGAGGCTACACCTTC,CASSFGGTGTGRGGYTF
15,-,TRBV4-1,TRBD2,TRBJ2-7,TGCGCCAGCAGCAGAGGACTAGCGGGGCTATACGAGCAGTACTTC,CASSRGLAGLYEQYF
16,-,TRBV28,TRBD1,TRBJ2-6,TGTGCCAGCAGTTATGAGGGGGCCTTTGGGGCCAACGTCCTGACTTTC,CASSYEGAFGANVLTF
17,-,TRBV5-1,TRBD2,TRBJ2-1,TGCGCCAGCAGCTTGGCCCTAGCGGGAGGGCCCGGCAATGAGCAGTTCTTC,CASSLALAGGPGNEQFF
11,-,TRBV5-1,-,TRBJ2-2,TGCGCCAGCAGCTTCGCCGGGGAGCTGTTTTTT,CASSFAGELFF
13,-,TRBV5-6,TRBD1,TRBJ2-4,TGTGCCAGCAGTCTAGGACAGGGGACCATTCAGTACTTC,CASSLGQGTIQYF
18,-,TRBV11-2,-,TRBJ1-1,TGTGCCAGCAGCTTAGAGTACAGGCCGTCCAAGTTGAACACTGAAGCTTTCTTT,CASSLEYRPSKLNTEAFF
15,few,TRBV6-4,TRBD2,TRBJ2-3,TGTGCCAGCAGTGACTCGGCGGGAGGGCCAGATACGCAGTATTTT,CASSDSAGGPDTQYF
13,-,TRBV6-5,-,TRBJ2-7,TGTGCCAGCAGTTTGGGAGTAACCTACGAGCAGTACTTC,CASSLGVTYEQYF
14,once,TRBV7-6,TRBD2,TRBJ2-5,TGTGCCAGCAGCCGCGGGGGGAACCAAGAGACCCAGTACTTC,CASSRGGNQETQYF